This record looks at one TCR beta chain sequence and its context. Antigen: not known. Moderate-to-severe activity, CAS ≥3, NOSPECS ≥4 and a duration under 3 months were seen in donors with ophthalmopathy. Certain patients, namely those with other autoimmune diseases, uncontrolled infections, pregnancy or lactation, were excluded. Patients were diagnosed from clinical symptoms, serum thyroxine, TRAb, thyroid ultrasound and orbital computed tomography. This record comes from a study of Graves' ophthalmopathy and Graves' hyperthyroidism. Study findings and constraints: Sensitivity of approximately 70% and specificity of about 72% were achieved by the model that predicted ophthalmopathy progression.

This CDR3 contains 13 residues. Trimming pared 7 bases from V and 4 bases from J, leaving 13 bases between. The germline gives CDR1 MNHNS, CDR2 SASEGT. The study amplified TCR beta CDR3 regions using RNA transcripts. RT-PCR in the first round used HTBI primers; a second-round multiplex PCR followed. TCRdb passed the multiplex PCR reads through MiXCR, listing each CDR3 protein once. The table has 300,000 or so distinct CDR3 sequences, roughly 15% seen once. The V call is TRBV6-1, the J call TRBJ1-2; D possibly corresponds to TRBD1 (5 bases). The clonotype originates from an adult man with Graves' ophthalmopathy. Sequencing was done on a sample of peripheral blood. The CDR3 DNA is TGTGCCAGCACCAACGGGGCGGCCTATGGCTACACCTTC. Protein product: CASTNGAAYGYTF.